This TCR beta chain emerged from a study of blood T cell repertoires in COVID-19. Using immunoSEQ multiplex PCR, the repertoire was profiled, and TCRdb retains in-frame clones only, with some absent. This table has approximately 220,000 clones, about 86% appearing once. Looked up from germline, CDR1 is SGHTA and CDR2 is FQGNSA. Trimming cost V 2 bases and J 5 bases, with 11 bases left between them. This CDR3 has 14 amino acids. The receptor was derived from a woman in her forties with acute COVID-19. This chain uses TRBV7-2 with TRBJ2-3, with D hard to call. Sequenced: PBMCs or T cells enriched from blood (not recorded which). This CDR3 reads CASSLTTLEDTQYF. The CDR3 bases are TGTGCCAGCAGCTTAACGACTTTAGAAGATACGCAGTATTTT.